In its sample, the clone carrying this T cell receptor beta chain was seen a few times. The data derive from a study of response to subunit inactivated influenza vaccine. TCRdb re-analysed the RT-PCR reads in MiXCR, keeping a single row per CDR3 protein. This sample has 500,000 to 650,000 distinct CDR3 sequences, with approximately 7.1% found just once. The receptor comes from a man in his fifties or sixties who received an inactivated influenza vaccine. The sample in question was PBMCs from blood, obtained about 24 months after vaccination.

The DNA for the CDR3 is TGCAGTGCTACAGCGACTAGCGGGGGGGTAGATACGCAGTATTTT. Amino acids: CSATATSGGVDTQYF. The J gene is TRBJ2-3, the V gene TRBV20-1; 14 bases match TRBD2. The CDR3 length is 15 residues. Germline V CDR1 and CDR2: DFQATT, SNEGSKA (reference sequence). V gave up 4 bases and J gave up 5 bases; unmatched junction bases: 5.